The 23 T cell receptor beta chains below all came from one sample that was sequenced in a study of PD-L1 blockade in urothelial cancer. As to time point: pretreatment peripheral blood. Only in-frame clones appear in the TCRdb table, and some are missing; sequencing was by immunoSEQ multiplex PCR. Among tens of thousands of clones listed, over 75% were seen once. The sequences come from PBMCs, collected around atezolizumab (anti-PD-L1) treatment. These receptors all stem from a man in his 70s with urothelial cancer.

The chain employs TRBV5-5 and TRBJ1-3; possible D gene TRBD1, 6 bases. Trimming removed 0 bases from V and 4 bases from J, with 11 bases in between. The CDR3 covers 15 residues. CDR1 SGHKS and CDR2 YYEKEE come from the germline V gene (reference sequence). CDR3 loop: CASSLDQGPGNTIYF. CDR3 sequence (DNA): TGTGCCAGCAGCTTGGACCAGGGGCCAGGAAACACCATATATTTT.

V and J are TRBV19 and TRBJ2-7; D is possibly TRBD1 (6 bases). CDR1 and CDR2 from the germline V gene are LNHDA and SQIVND (reference sequence). CDR3 size: 15 residues. V dropped 0 bases and J dropped 3 bases, with 12 bases sitting between them. The CDR3 loop reads CASSIDRQGSYEQYF. DNA of the CDR3: TGTGCCAGTAGTATAGATCGGCAGGGGAGCTACGAGCAGTACTTC.

The table lists this clone with a count of one. Other DNA sequences in the same sample also yield this CDR3. This chain uses TRBV2 with TRBJ2-5, with 7 positions matching TRBD2. CDR3 size: 12 residues. CDR1 is SNHLY and CDR2 is FYNNEI in the germline V gene. Trimming cost V 4 bases and J 4 bases; bases outside gene matches: 0. CDR3: CASSGEGETQYF. CDR3 nucleotides: TGTGCCAGCAGTGGGGAGGGAGAGACCCAGTACTTC.

The chain has TRBV15 and TRBJ2-5; no clear D. V was pared by 1 base and J by 5 bases, with 14 bases between. This CDR3 spans 15 amino acids. Per the germline V gene, CDR1 is LNHNV and CDR2 is YYDKDF (reference sequence). This CDR3 is CATSRVIGLVETQYF. Written as DNA, the CDR3 is TGTGCCACCAGCAGAGTCATCGGGTTGGTGGAGACCCAGTACTTC. Drawing the rest from reference TRBV15 and TRBJ2-5, the complete variable domain is DAMVIQNPRYQVTQFGKPVTLSCSQTLNHNVMYWYQQKSSQAPKLLFHYYDKDFNNEADTPDNFQSRRPNTSFCFLDIRSPGLGDTAMYLCATSRVIGLVETQYFGPGTRLLVL.

The chain combines TRBV6-5 with TRBJ2-1, with a weak D call TRBD1 (6 bases). This CDR3 is built from 14 residues. Per germline, CDR1 MNHEY and CDR2 SVGAGI. Trimming took 6 bases from V and 5 from J, leaving 14 bases between them. The CDR3 loop reads CASRFFDRNNEQFF. The CDR3 region has the DNA TGTGCCAGCAGGTTCTTCGACAGGAACAATGAGCAGTTCTTC.

Within the sample, this clone is medium-sized. The genes are TRBV19 and TRBJ2-1, with 7 bases matching TRBD1. The length of the CDR3 is 15 residues. V trimming: 4 bases; J trimming: 5 bases; junction bases outside the gene matches: 8. CDR1 is LNHDA, CDR2 SQIVND, per germline (reference sequence). Written as DNA, the CDR3 is TGTGCCAGTAGTACCACCGGGACAGCGAACAATGAGCAGTTCTTC. It codes for CASSTTGTANNEQFF.

This clone was seen just once. The chain combines TRBV19 with TRBJ2-2, with a weak D call TRBD1 (6 bases). Germline CDR1 reads LNHDA; CDR2 reads SQIVND (reference sequence). Between the trimmed V and J ends, which lost 10 bases and 1 base, there was a span of 13 bases. This CDR3 is built from 14 residues. The CDR3 is CATAWTENTGELFF. The CDR3 DNA sequence: TGTGCCACAGCATGGACAGAGAACACCGGGGAGCTGTTTTTT.

The V call is TRBV28, the J call TRBJ2-1; D possibly corresponds to TRBD2 (6 bases). Germline lookup yields CDR1 MDHEN and CDR2 SYDVKM. Trimming stripped 7 bases from V and 2 bases from J, with 15 bases between. The length of the CDR3 is 15 residues. CDR3 sequence reads: CASMRGRAPYNEQFF. The CDR3 DNA reads as TGTGCCAGCATGCGGGGTCGGGCCCCCTACAATGAGCAGTTCTTC. The full variable domain, with the rest looked up from reference TRBV28 and TRBJ2-1, is DVKVTQSSRYLVKRTGEKVFLECVQDMDHENMFWYRQDPGLGLRLIYFSYDVKMKEKGDIPEGYSVSREKKERFSLILESASTNQTSMYLCASMRGRAPYNEQFFGPGTRLTVL.

The chain is built from TRBV7-3 and TRBJ2-6, with D perhaps matching TRBD1 (6 bases). CDR3 length equals 15 residues. Germline CDR1 SGHTA, CDR2 FQGTGA. V lost 6 bases and J lost 4, with 13 bases in between. CDR3 DNA sequence: TGTGCCAGCAGTTCCGACAGGTCCGGGGCCAACGTCCTGACTTTC. This codes for CASSSDRSGANVLTF.

The chain couples TRBV11-1 to TRBJ2-7; perhaps TRBD1 as D (6 bases). V lost 5 bases, J lost 2 bases, and 16 bases lay in between. The CDR3 length is 15 residues. CDR1 is SGHAT, CDR2 FQDESV, per germline (reference sequence). The CDR3 coding sequence is TGTGCCAGCAGCCCAATCAGGGGTGCTACCTACGAGCAGTACTTC. Its translation is CASSPIRGATYEQYF.

This chain joins TRBV2 and TRBJ2-5; 7 bases align to TRBD2. CDR3 length equals 13 residues. The germline V gene encodes CDR1 SNHLY and CDR2 FYNNEI. J lost 4 bases, V lost 6 bases, and 5 bases had no gene match. The CDR3 here is CASSKGRGETQYF. CDR3 sequence (DNA): TGTGCCAGCAGCAAGGGGAGGGGAGAGACCCAGTACTTC.

The chain links TRBV20-1 to TRBJ2-7; D is perhaps TRBD1 (5 bases). V lost 0 bases to trimming and J lost 5 bases, with 5 bases between them. This CDR3 is built from 11 residues. Germline V gene data show CDR1 as DFQATT and CDR2 as SNEGSKA (reference sequence). In DNA, the CDR3 is TGCAGTGCTAGAGACAGGGACGAGCAGTACTTC. This translates into CSARDRDEQYF.

This clone occurred a few times. This chain connects TRBV5-4 to TRBJ2-7, with 14 bases aligning to TRBD2. The CDR3 has 18 amino acids. V gave up 2 bases and J gave up 1 base; unmatched junction bases: 8. The V gene's germline CDR1 is SGHNT and CDR2 YYREEE (reference sequence). The CDR3 protein is CASSLGMGLAGESYEQYF. CDR3 nucleotides: TGTGCCAGCAGCTTAGGCATGGGACTAGCGGGAGAATCCTACGAGCAGTACTTC.

The V call is TRBV9, the J call TRBJ2-7, with TRBD2 identical over 7 bases. The CDR3 has 13 amino acids. CDR1 and CDR2 from the germline V gene are SGDLS and YYNGEE. Trimming took 3 bases from V and 4 from J; bases not matched to a gene: 4. Here the CDR3 reads CASSASGHYEQYF. CDR3 nucleotides: TGTGCCAGCAGCGCTAGCGGCCATTACGAGCAGTACTTC.

The chain joins TRBV28 to TRBJ1-2, with D possibly TRBD1 on 6 matching bases. The CDR3 has 13 residues. Germline assignment: CDR1 MDHEN and CDR2 SYDVKM. Trimming took 5 bases from V and 5 from J, leaving 12 bases between them. CDR3 sequence reads: CASSVDRLYGYTF. The CDR3 DNA reads as TGTGCCAGCAGTGTTGACAGGTTATATGGCTACACCTTC.

The genes are TRBV4-2 and TRBJ2-1; 7 nucleotides line up with TRBD1. V lost 4 bases to trimming and J lost 8 bases; unmatched junction nucleotides: 14. This CDR3 region has 16 residues. The V gene's germline CDR1 is LGHNA and CDR2 YNFKEQ. The CDR3 is CASSPTTGKGFDEQFF. The CDR3 bases are TGTGCCAGCAGCCCTACGACAGGGAAGGGGTTCGATGAGCAGTTCTTC.

The chain recombines TRBV5-6 with TRBJ2-2; 8 positions match TRBD2. Germline trimming cut 3 bases from V and 6 bases from J; bases unmatched to any gene: 10. Germline V CDR1 and CDR2: SGHDT, YYEEEE. The CDR3 covers 16 residues. This chain's CDR3 is CASSYSGNKGAGELFF. CDR3 bases: TGTGCCAGCAGCTATAGCGGGAATAAAGGGGCCGGGGAGCTGTTTTTT.

As regards this clone: The junction departs from germline at one end; a sequencing error may be responsible. V is TRBV7-2 and J is TRBJ1-1; D is uncertain. The CDR3 loop spans 15 amino acids. Germline loops: CDR1 SGHTA, CDR2 FQGNSA. The CDR3 region is CASRFLSPMNTEAFF. CDR3 nucleotide sequence: TGTGCCAGCCGCTTCTTAAGCCCAATGAACACTGAAGCTTTCTTT.

The chain combines TRBV11-2 with TRBJ1-1; tentative D call: TRBD1 (5 bases). V lost 2 bases and J lost 0, with 19 bases in between. The CDR3 consists of 18 residues. CDR1 SGHAT and CDR2 FQNNGV come from the germline V gene. CDR3 DNA sequence: TGTGCCAGCAGCTTACTCGCGACCGGGGGGACTGTGAACACTGAAGCTTTCTTT. This codes for CASSLLATGGTVNTEAFF.

This clone was counted a few times. This chain joins TRBV11-2 and TRBJ2-1; TRBD2 is a possible D gene (5 bases). The V end lost 4 bases, the J end lost 7 bases, and 14 bases lay between the germline ends. The CDR3 is made up of 14 amino acids. Germline CDR1 reads SGHAT; CDR2 reads FQNNGV. CDR3 nucleotides: TGTGCCAGCAGCTCCATCTCGGGGATTAATGAGCAGTTCTTC. Amino acid sequence: CASSSISGINEQFF.

A few counts support this clone. The rearrangement links TRBV27 to TRBJ1-3; 8 bases fit TRBD1. Per the germline V gene, CDR1 is MNHEY and CDR2 is SMNVEV (reference sequence). The length of the CDR3 is 17 residues. Losses at the gene ends were 6 bases for V and 0 bases for J; bases not matched to a gene: 10. The CDR3 coding sequence is TGTGCCAGCAGCCGGACTGGACAGGGCCACTCTGGAAACACCATATATTTT. Protein product: CASSRTGQGHSGNTIYF.

V and J are TRBV19 and TRBJ2-5; D not certain. The CDR3 runs to 12 residues. The V and J ends lost 3 bases and 1 base respectively, with 3 bases between them. Looked up from germline, CDR1 is LNHDA and CDR2 is SQIVND (reference sequence). CDR3 residues: CASSIGQETQYF. The CDR3 nucleotides are TGTGCCAGTAGTATCGGCCAAGAGACCCAGTACTTC.

The CDR3 region is CASSLGGNYEQYF. As DNA, the CDR3 is TGTGCCAGCAGCTTAGGAGGGAACTACGAGCAGTACTTC. J is TRBJ2-7 and V is TRBV11-3; D might be TRBD2 (5 bases). Germline V gene sequence: CDR1 SGHNT, CDR2 YENEEA. CDR3 length: 13 residues. V dropped 1 base and J dropped 3 bases, with 7 bases sitting between them.